The source of this T cell receptor beta chain is a study of regulatory T cells in long-lasting Graves disease. The CDR3 covers 12 residues. Per germline, CDR1 DFQATT and CDR2 SNEGSKA (reference sequence). V was shortened by 6 bases and J by 2 bases, with 10 bases between the two germline ends. About this clonotype: The antigen is undetermined.

Findings and limits, study-wide: It is possible that accuracy was reduced by the small size of the sample.

Library construction for TCR beta used iRepertoire HTBI primers and Arm-PCR of CDR3 regions. Original methodology: Sample data revealed roughly 62 TRBV and 14 TRBJ segments. Via MiXCR, TCRdb re-called the multiplex PCR reads, giving one row per CDR3 protein. The V and J calls, along with clone size, are taken from TCRdb and not from the paper's own processing. This sample yields more than 650,000 distinct CDR3 sequences, of which approximately 31% are seen a single time; 35% to 55% belongs to the top ten. Time point of the sample: persistent/refractory GD, antithyroid drugs over 5 years with positive TRAb. RNA isolated from PBMCs was used to make the TCR library.

This TCR was sampled from a female donor with Graves disease. The chain links TRBV20-1 to TRBJ1-2; perhaps TRBD1 as D (5 bases). The sequenced sample was peripheral blood mononuclear cells (PBMCs), obtained when the disease was refractory, from a patient treated with antithyroid drugs. The CDR3: CSARDGNYGYTF. CDR3 coding DNA: TGCAGTGCGAGGGACGGGAACTATGGCTACACCTTC.